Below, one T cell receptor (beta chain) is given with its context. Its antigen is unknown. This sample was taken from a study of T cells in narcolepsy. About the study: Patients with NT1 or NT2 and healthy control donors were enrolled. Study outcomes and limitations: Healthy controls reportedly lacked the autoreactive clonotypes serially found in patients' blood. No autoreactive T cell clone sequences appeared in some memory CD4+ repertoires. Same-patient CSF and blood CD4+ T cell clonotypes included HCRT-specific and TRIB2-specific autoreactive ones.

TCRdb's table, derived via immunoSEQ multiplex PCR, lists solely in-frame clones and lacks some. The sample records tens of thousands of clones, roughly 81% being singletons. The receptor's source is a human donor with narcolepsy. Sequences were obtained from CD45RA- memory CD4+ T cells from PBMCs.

As DNA, the CDR3 is TGTGCCAGCATGAATTCAGGGGGCGCGGATCAGCCCCAGCATTTT. The encoded protein is CASMNSGGADQPQHF. This chain connects TRBV28 to TRBJ1-5; TRBD1 matches 8 bases. This CDR3 is 15 amino acids long. Germline trimming cut 7 bases from V and 5 bases from J; bases unmatched to any gene: 10. The germline CDR1 and CDR2 sequences are MDHEN and SYDVKM.